One and the same sample provided the 23 T cell receptor beta chains below, sequenced in a study of blood T cell repertoires in COVID-19. Data came from immunoSEQ multiplex PCR; TCRdb stores just in-frame clones and leaves some out. The table has under 150,000 clones, 84% seen once; the top ten hold around 13%. The specimen sequenced was peripheral blood. The source of these receptors is a human donor in a cohort sampled during active COVID-19.

This clone showed up just a few times. V usage is TRBV6-5 and J usage is TRBJ1-2; maybe TRBD1 (5 bases). Germline loops: CDR1 MNHEY, CDR2 SVGAGI. The CDR3 consists of 12 residues. Trimming cost V 7 bases and J 2 bases, with 8 bases left between them. The CDR3 sequence: CASNAGNYGYTF. The CDR3 region has the DNA TGTGCCAGCAATGCAGGGAACTATGGCTACACCTTC.

The V gene is TRBV4-2, the J gene TRBJ1-6; TRBD1 aligns across 8 bases. The germline CDR1 and CDR2 sequences are LGHNA and YNFKEQ. With 5 bases clipped from V and 4 bases from J, the junction kept 13 bases outside the gene matches. The CDR3 sequence is 18 residues long. The CDR3 reads CASSDRGIQGAYNSPLHF. The DNA for the CDR3 is TGTGCCAGCAGCGACCGGGGAATCCAGGGGGCGTATAATTCACCCCTCCACTTT.

The J gene is TRBJ1-3, the V gene TRBV5-6; 7 bases are shared with TRBD1. Germline CDR1 and CDR2: SGHDT and YYEEEE. Germline trimming cut 4 bases from V and 1 base from J; bases unmatched to any gene: 5. The CDR3 is made up of 15 amino acids. CDR3 nucleotide sequence: TGTGCCAGCAGCAGACAGGGCAAGTCTGGAAACACCATATATTTT. It yields the protein CASSRQGKSGNTIYF.

This clone appeared once. V is TRBV6-4 and J is TRBJ2-1, with 9 bases identical to TRBD2. The V segment lost 2 bases and the J segment 5 bases; nucleotides outside the gene matches: 4. Germline CDR1 is MRHNA and CDR2 is SNTAGT. CDR3 length: 15 amino acids. CDR3 nucleotides: TGTGCCAGCAGTGACGGAAGCGGGGGGAACAATGAGCAGTTCTTC. Amino acid sequence: CASSDGSGGNNEQFF.

V usage is TRBV5-1 and J usage is TRBJ1-6; no clear D gene. Germline V gene data show CDR1 as SGHRS and CDR2 as YFSETQ. The CDR3 is 15 amino acids. Trimming removed 0 bases from V and 5 bases from J, with 9 bases in between. In DNA form, the CDR3 reads TGCGCCAGCAGCTTGGCGGGAATCGATAATTCACCCCTCCACTTT. Translation gives CASSLAGIDNSPLHF.

Concerning this clone itself: Other DNA sequences in the sample encode the same CDR3. The chain is built from TRBV7-9 and TRBJ1-3; no firm D call. Trimming removed 5 bases at V and 0 bases at J, with 8 bases between. Germline CDR1 is SEHNR and CDR2 is FQNEAQ (reference sequence). This CDR3 has 14 amino acids. CDR3 coding DNA: TGTGCCAGCAGCGCAACTGGCTCTGGAAACACCATATATTTT. Amino acid sequence: CASSATGSGNTIYF.

The rearrangement uses TRBV5-1 and TRBJ2-7; D unresolved. CDR1 SGHRS and CDR2 YFSETQ come from the germline V gene. The CDR3 consists of 13 residues. Trimming cost V 1 base and J 4 bases, with 9 bases left between them. The CDR3 sequence is CASSLLQSYEQYF. In DNA form, the CDR3 reads TGCGCCAGCAGCTTGCTGCAGTCTTACGAGCAGTACTTC. The whole variable domain, remainder taken from reference TRBV5-1 and TRBJ2-7, is KAGVTQTPRYLIKTRGQQVTLSCSPISGHRSVSWYQQTPGQGLQFLFEYFSETQRNKGNFPGRFSGRQFSNSRSEMNVSTLELGDSALYLCASSLLQSYEQYFGPGTRLTVT.

This CDR3 reads CASSLVKPGELFF. As DNA, the CDR3 is TGTGCCAGCAGCTTAGTTAAGCCAGGGGAGCTGTTTTTT. The chain employs TRBV7-9 and TRBJ2-2; unclear D gene. With 1 base removed from V and 8 bases from J, the gap between germline ends came to 8 bases. CDR1 and CDR2 (germline): SEHNR, FQNEAQ (reference sequence). The CDR3 spans 13 residues.

The rearrangement links TRBV11-2 to TRBJ2-1; no definite D call. Deletions cut 8 bases from V and 0 bases from J, with 5 bases between. In germline, CDR1 is SGHAT, CDR2 FQNNGV. CDR3 length: 12 residues. CDR3 in DNA: TGTGCCAGCGGCCACTCCTACAATGAGCAGTTCTTC. As protein: CASGHSYNEQFF.

The chain uses TRBV9 and TRBJ1-1; no clear D. Germline V gives CDR1 SGDLS, CDR2 YYNGEE. The CDR3 has 14 residues. With 2 bases removed from V and 3 bases from J, the gap between germline ends came to 11 bases. The CDR3 DNA sequence: TGTGCCAGCAGCGTGGCGGACTTTGACACTGAAGCTTTCTTT. Its translation is CASSVADFDTEAFF.

This chain joins TRBV2 and TRBJ2-2, with a possible D match to TRBD1 (5 bases). This CDR3 is 13 amino acids long. Trimming left V 10 bases short and J 2 bases short, with 11 bases between. Germline V lookup: CDR1 SNHLY, CDR2 FYNNEI. The CDR3 bases are TGTGCCACCGCTCAGGGAAACACCGGGGAGCTGTTTTTT. Amino acids: CATAQGNTGELFF.

The J gene is TRBJ2-7, the V gene TRBV12-3 or TRBV12-4; maybe TRBD2 (5 bases). V dropped 5 bases and J dropped 4 bases, with 12 bases sitting between them. The CDR3 length is 13 residues. DNA for the CDR3: TGTGCCAGCAGTCCGCCGGACTCTTACGAGCAGTACTTC. Translation gives CASSPPDSYEQYF.

The rearrangement uses TRBV6-5 and TRBJ1-2; 8 nucleotides match TRBD1. J lost 7 bases, V lost 7 bases, and 14 bases had no gene match. Germline CDR1 reads MNHEY; CDR2 reads SVGAGI. The CDR3 is 15 residues long. CDR3 sequence (DNA): TGTGCCAGCAACACAGGGGGGCAGGGGGCAGGTGGCTACACCTTC. Its protein is CASNTGGQGAGGYTF.

The rearrangement links TRBV5-1 to TRBJ1-1; TRBD1 aligns across 10 bases. This CDR3 region has 15 residues. Germline CDR1 reads SGHRS; CDR2 reads YFSETQ. After removal of 4 bases from V and 6 bases from J, the junction contained 9 bases not matched to a gene. CDR3: CASSNGQGEWAEAFF. CDR3 DNA sequence: TGCGCCAGCAGCAACGGACAGGGGGAGTGGGCTGAAGCTTTCTTT.

V is TRBV5-4 and J is TRBJ1-2, with D tentatively TRBD1 (5 bases). This CDR3 comprises 16 residues. Looked up from germline, CDR1 is SGHNT and CDR2 is YYREEE (reference sequence). V was shortened by 4 bases and J by 1 base, with 17 bases between the two germline ends. This CDR3 reads CASSPAPGGYNYGYTF. The CDR3 coding sequence is TGTGCCAGCAGCCCCGCCCCGGGGGGGTATAACTATGGCTACACCTTC.

This rearrangement joins TRBV3-1 (or the pseudogene TRBV3-2) to TRBJ2-1; 11 bases are a match to TRBD2. J was trimmed by 9 bases and V by 0 bases; bases with no gene match: 4. This CDR3 region has 15 residues. From germline, CDR1 is LGHDT and CDR2 YNNKEL (reference sequence). The CDR3 DNA is TGTGCCAGCAGCCAAGATGGGACTAGCGGTGGTGAGCAGTTCTTC. Residues: CASSQDGTSGGEQFF.

The genes are TRBV10-3 and TRBJ2-7; TRBD2 matches 11 bases. V dropped 11 bases and J dropped 5; count of bases not matched to a gene: 5. This CDR3 spans 12 amino acids. Germline CDR1 reads ENHRY; CDR2 reads SYGVKD. The CDR3 region has the DNA TGTGCCCATAGCGGGGGGGCCCACGAGCAGTACTTC. This translates into CAHSGGAHEQYF.

The V and J genes are TRBV30 and TRBJ2-7, with a weak D call TRBD1 (5 bases). Trimming removed 6 bases from V and 3 bases from J, with 15 bases in between. This CDR3 is 13 amino acids long. Germline CDR1 and CDR2: GTSNPN and SVGIG (reference sequence). DNA of the CDR3: TGTGCCTGCTACGTAGGGGCCTACTACGAGCAGTACTTC. Amino acids: CACYVGAYYEQYF.

The rearrangement joins TRBV28 to TRBJ1-6, with 7 bases matching TRBD1. The CDR3 is 12 residues long. V was pared by 6 bases and J by 12 bases, with 5 bases of the junction left unmatched. The V gene's germline CDR1 is MDHEN and CDR2 SYDVKM. The CDR3: CASRRAGGPLHF. The CDR3 region has the DNA TGTGCCAGCAGGAGAGCAGGGGGACCCCTCCACTTT.

CDR3 DNA: TGTGCCAGCAGCTTAGATGGCGGGACAGGTGGCTACACCTTC. Translating it yields CASSLDGGTGGYTF. V gene TRBV13 combines with J gene TRBJ1-2; 8 bases match TRBD1. Germline CDR1 PRHDT, CDR2 FYEKMQ (reference sequence). Germline trimming cut 1 base from V and 7 bases from J; bases unmatched to any gene: 5. The CDR3 is 14 amino acids.

The chain uses TRBV11-3 and TRBJ2-1; D is possibly TRBD2 (7 bases). Trimming left V 4 bases short and J 2 bases short, with 12 bases between. This CDR3 has 15 residues. CDR1 is SGHNT, CDR2 YENEEA, per germline. CDR3 coding DNA: TGTGCCAGCAGCTACCGGCGGGGGCCCTACAATGAGCAGTTCTTC. Translation gives CASSYRRGPYNEQFF.

The chain links TRBV5-1 to TRBJ2-7; 8 bases agree with TRBD1. This CDR3 has 13 amino acids. Germline V gene sequence: CDR1 SGHRS, CDR2 YFSETQ. V was pared by 2 bases and J by 3 bases, with 1 base of the junction left unmatched. The CDR3: CASSFTGGYEQYF. In nucleotides, the CDR3 is TGCGCCAGCAGCTTTACAGGGGGCTACGAGCAGTACTTC.

This sequence joins TRBV5-1 and TRBJ2-5; tentative D call: TRBD2 (7 bases). The V gene lost 0 bases and the J gene lost 4 bases, with 13 bases spanning the gap. Germline V gene lookup returns CDR1 SGHRS and CDR2 YFSETQ. This CDR3 has 15 amino acids. CDR3 in amino acids: CASSLAGLGGETQYF. CDR3 bases: TGCGCCAGCAGCTTGGCCGGACTAGGGGGAGAGACCCAGTACTTC.